This T cell receptor beta chain was observed in a study of response to subunit inactivated influenza vaccine. Whole-study results and caveats: Seasonal influenza vaccination, on each occasion, was suggested by the authors to recruit few new T cells.

TCRdb reanalysed the RT-PCR reads using MiXCR and keeps one entry per CDR3 protein. The sample consists of about 300,000 distinct CDR3 sequences, 22% of them appearing once. Per the germline V gene, CDR1 is DFQATT and CDR2 is SNEGSKA (reference sequence). This CDR3 has 18 amino acids. The J segment lost 1 base and the V segment lost 4 bases, leaving 12 bases of the junction unmatched. This clonotype was seen repeatedly, ten times or more. Its antigen is unidentified. V and J are TRBV20-1 and TRBJ1-5, with 11 nucleotides matching TRBD1. Here the sequenced sample was PBMCs from blood, taken less than 22 months after vaccination. The source is a man between 50 and 69 years old who received an inactivated influenza vaccine. The CDR3 sequence: CSATGDRGSFLSNQPQHF. The CDR3 region has the DNA TGCAGTGCTACAGGGGACAGGGGGAGCTTTTTGAGCAATCAGCCCCAGCATTTT.